This T cell receptor (beta chain) was identified during a study of OX40 agonist ivuxolimab in advanced cancers. Background for the entire study: Ivuxolimab, which targeted the costimulatory receptor OX40 (CD134), was an agonistic, fully human IgG2 monoclonal antibody. Intravenous ivuxolimab was administered to patients every 2 weeks at six dose levels: 0.01, 0.1, 0.3, 1.5, 3 and 10 mg/kg. Of the roughly 50 dose-escalation patients, hepatocellular carcinoma was present in 19, melanoma in around 15, renal cell carcinoma in 9 and head and neck cancer in 9. A male proportion of 75% to 85% and a mean age of approximately 55 years, ranging from 23 to 79, were recorded for the dose-escalation cohort. Prior anti-PD-1, anti-PD-L1 or anti-CTLA-4 therapy was permitted, and 30% to 45% of dose-escalation patients had received checkpoint inhibitors. Partial responses occurred in three dose-escalation patients: two with cutaneous melanoma and one with hepatocellular carcinoma. Peripheral TCRbeta sequencing aimed to test whether ivuxolimab altered TCR sequence diversity and caused clonal T-cell expansion. The paper reports the monotherapy dose-escalation portion (N of about 54 patients) of the phase I ivuxolimab trial. Study-wide findings and limitations: After ivuxolimab, expanded clones were on average more numerous among CD8+ T cells than among CD4+ T cells. In partial responders in the 0.1-3.0 mg/kg groups, normalized peripheral clonal expansion was found to be among the lowest, especially among CD8+ T cells. At doses of 0.1 to 3.0 mg/kg, clonal expansion of both CD4+ and CD8+ T cells in blood was seen between baseline and week 6. Low levels of normalized T-cell clonal expansion were also shown by some nonresponding patients. The antigen specificity of the peripheral T cells that underwent clonal expansion was not determined.

Remarks on this clone: The specificity of this receptor is unknown. Base qualities are not provided; no much larger clone lies one nucleotide away.

To sequence the TCRbeta CDR3 region, genomic DNA was isolated from the sorted cells. The immunoSEQ Assay was used for sequencing of TCRbeta CDR3 regions. The table comes from immuneACCESS by way of TCRdb, which keeps in-frame sequences with V and J called. Part of the clones is missing from these tables; in studies checked, under half for an unresolved V gene and the rest for unknown reasons. The sample includes about 62,000 clones, with roughly 92% observed a single time. The ten largest make up 13% of the sample. Taken from cysteine to phenylalanine, the CDR3 has 13 residues. CDR3 DNA only is kept here, 39 bases in frame from base 1. The germline V gene encodes CDR1 MNHEY and CDR2 SVGAGI. V loses 2 bases, J loses 1 base, and the germline ends lie 6 bases apart. The trial excluded patients who had a history of autoimmune disease or were on systemic immunosuppression. In every dose cohort, peripheral blood was drawn for TCR sequencing at baseline, cycle 4 day 1, and cycle 7 day 1. The samples were taken from a phase I, first-in-human, multicenter, open-label dose-escalation trial of ivuxolimab. The trial enrolled adults with locally advanced or metastatic head and neck squamous cell, hepatocellular, melanoma or renal cell carcinoma. CD4+ and CD8+ T cells were sorted separately from peripheral blood before TCR sequencing.

The specimen was CD4+ or CD8+ T cells sorted from blood, collected in a trial of the OX40 agonist ivuxolimab. Rearrangement joined TRBV6-5 to TRBJ2-7; a confident D gene designation cannot be given. The clonotype comes from an adult with an advanced solid tumor such as melanoma, head and neck, liver or kidney cancer. For the CDR3, the sequence is CASSYGYSYEQYF. In nucleotides, the sequence is TGTGCCAGCAGTTACGGGTATTCCTACGAGCAGTACTTC.